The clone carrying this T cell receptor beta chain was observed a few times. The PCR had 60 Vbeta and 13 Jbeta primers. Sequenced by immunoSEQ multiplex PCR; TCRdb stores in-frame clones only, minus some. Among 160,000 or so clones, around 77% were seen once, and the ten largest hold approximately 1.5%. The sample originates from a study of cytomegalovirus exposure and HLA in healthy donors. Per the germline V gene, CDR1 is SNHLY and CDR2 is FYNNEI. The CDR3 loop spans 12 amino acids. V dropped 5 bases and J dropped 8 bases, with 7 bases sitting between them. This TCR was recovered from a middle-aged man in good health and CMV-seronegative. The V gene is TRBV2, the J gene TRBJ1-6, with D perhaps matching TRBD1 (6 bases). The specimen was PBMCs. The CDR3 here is CASSRTDSPLHF. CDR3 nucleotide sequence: TGTGCCAGCAGTCGGACAGATTCACCCCTCCACTTT.